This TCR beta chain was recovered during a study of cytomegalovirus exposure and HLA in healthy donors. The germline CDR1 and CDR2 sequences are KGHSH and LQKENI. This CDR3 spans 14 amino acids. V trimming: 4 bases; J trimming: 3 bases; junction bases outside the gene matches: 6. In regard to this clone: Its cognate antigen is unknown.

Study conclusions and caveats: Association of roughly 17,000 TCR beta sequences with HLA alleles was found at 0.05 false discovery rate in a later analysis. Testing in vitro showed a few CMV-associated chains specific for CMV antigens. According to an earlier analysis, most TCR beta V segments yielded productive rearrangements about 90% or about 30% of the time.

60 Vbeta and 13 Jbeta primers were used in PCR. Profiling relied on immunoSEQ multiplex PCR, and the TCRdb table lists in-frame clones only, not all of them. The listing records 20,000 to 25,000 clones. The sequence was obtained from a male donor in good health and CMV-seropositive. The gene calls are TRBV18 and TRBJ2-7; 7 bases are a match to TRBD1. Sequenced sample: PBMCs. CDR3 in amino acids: CASSQGTDDYEQYF. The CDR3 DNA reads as TGTGCCAGCTCACAAGGGACAGATGACTACGAGCAGTACTTC.